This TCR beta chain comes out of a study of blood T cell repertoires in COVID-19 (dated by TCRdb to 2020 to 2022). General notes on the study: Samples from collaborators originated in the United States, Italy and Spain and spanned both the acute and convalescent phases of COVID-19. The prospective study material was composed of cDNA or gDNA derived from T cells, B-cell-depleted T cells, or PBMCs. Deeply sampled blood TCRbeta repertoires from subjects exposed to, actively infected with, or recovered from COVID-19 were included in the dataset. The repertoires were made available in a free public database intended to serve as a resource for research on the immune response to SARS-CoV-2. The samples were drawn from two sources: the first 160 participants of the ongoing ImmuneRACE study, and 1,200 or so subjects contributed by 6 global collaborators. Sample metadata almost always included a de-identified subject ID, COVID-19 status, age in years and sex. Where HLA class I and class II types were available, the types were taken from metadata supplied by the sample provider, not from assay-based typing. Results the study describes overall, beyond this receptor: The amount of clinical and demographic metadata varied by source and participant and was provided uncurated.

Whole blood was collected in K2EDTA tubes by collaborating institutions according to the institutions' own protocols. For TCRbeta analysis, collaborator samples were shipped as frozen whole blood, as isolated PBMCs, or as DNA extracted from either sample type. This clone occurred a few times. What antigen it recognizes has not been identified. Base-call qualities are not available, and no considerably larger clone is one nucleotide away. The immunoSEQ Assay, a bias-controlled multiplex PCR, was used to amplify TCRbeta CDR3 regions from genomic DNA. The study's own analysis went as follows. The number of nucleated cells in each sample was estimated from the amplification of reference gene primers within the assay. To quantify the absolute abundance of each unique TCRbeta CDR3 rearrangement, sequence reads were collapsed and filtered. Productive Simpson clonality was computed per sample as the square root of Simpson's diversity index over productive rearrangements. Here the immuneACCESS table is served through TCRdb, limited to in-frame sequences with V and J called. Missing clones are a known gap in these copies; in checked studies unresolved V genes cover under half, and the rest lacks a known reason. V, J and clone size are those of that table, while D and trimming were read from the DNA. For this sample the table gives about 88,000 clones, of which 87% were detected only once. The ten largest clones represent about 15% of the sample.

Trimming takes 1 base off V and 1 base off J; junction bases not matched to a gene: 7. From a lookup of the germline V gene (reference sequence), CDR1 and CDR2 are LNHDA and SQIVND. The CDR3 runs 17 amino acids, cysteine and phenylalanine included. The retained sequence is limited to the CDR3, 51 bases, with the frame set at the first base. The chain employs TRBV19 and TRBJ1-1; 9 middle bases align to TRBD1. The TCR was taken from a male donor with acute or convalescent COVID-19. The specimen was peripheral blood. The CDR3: CASSIGHRGPPNTEAFF. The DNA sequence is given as TGTGCCAGTAGTATAGGCCACAGGGGGCCCCCGAACACTGAAGCTTTCTTT.